Reported below is one T cell receptor (beta chain). This specimen comes from a study of blood T cell repertoires in COVID-19. Germline V gene data show CDR1 as SGHAT and CDR2 as FQNNGV. Trimming shortened V by 1 base and J by 4 bases, and 22 bases separated the two germline ends. This CDR3 has 19 amino acids. Sequencing was performed with immunoSEQ multiplex PCR; in TCRdb, only in-frame clones are kept and a portion is missing. The table shows under 250,000 clones, with more than 75% occurring only once. This TCR derives from a woman of 80 years or more with COVID-19, enrolled during active disease. This sequence joins TRBV11-2 and TRBJ2-2; weak D call: TRBD1 (5 bases). The specimen was peripheral blood. CDR3 sequence reads: CASSLVSSNEGVGTGELFF. The DNA for the CDR3 is TGTGCCAGCAGCTTAGTCTCCTCGAATGAAGGGGTCGGCACCGGGGAGCTGTTTTTT.